The 6 T cell receptor beta chains in this list originate from one sample, sequenced in a study of T cell responses to AZD1222 COVID-19 vaccine. The data were produced by immunoSEQ multiplex PCR, yet TCRdb's version contains in-frame clones alone and is incomplete. This table holds about 97,000 clones, 84% found once. The specimen was peripheral blood, collected on day 0 of AZD1222 vaccination. The receptors here all came from an adult in good health.

The rearrangement joins TRBV18 to TRBJ1-4; 7 bases are a match to TRBD1. There are 14 residues in the CDR3. In germline, CDR1 is KGHSH, CDR2 LQKENI. V gave up 0 bases and J gave up 10 bases; unmatched junction bases: 5. The CDR3 DNA sequence: TGTGCCAGCTCACCACCGGCCAGGGGGGGAAAACTGTTTTTT. It is translated as CASSPPARGGKLFF. The full variable domain, rest sourced from reference TRBV18 and TRBJ1-4, is NAGVMQNPRHLVRRRGQEARLRCSPMKGHSHVYWYRQLPEEGLKFMVYLQKENIIDESGMPKERFSAEFPKEGPSILRIQQVVRGDSAAYFCASSPPARGGKLFFGSGTQLSVL.

V gene TRBV28 combines with J gene TRBJ1-4; TRBD1 might be the D (5 bases). V lost 6 bases, J lost 2 bases, and 10 bases lay in between. The CDR3 is 14 amino acids. The germline CDR1 and CDR2 sequences are MDHEN and SYDVKM. CDR3 nucleotide sequence: TGTGCCAGCAGCTCAGGGAGCACTAATGAAAAACTGTTTTTT. Protein: CASSSGSTNEKLFF.

The chain combines TRBV11-3 with TRBJ2-1, with 7 bases fitting TRBD2. CDR3 length equals 18 residues. Germline V gene lookup returns CDR1 SGHNT and CDR2 YENEEA. The J segment lost 1 base and the V segment lost 0 bases, leaving 9 bases of the junction unmatched. The CDR3 DNA reads as TGTGCCAGCAGCTTAGATATTGGGGCGGGAGTGTCCTACAATGAGCAGTTCTTC. Residues: CASSLDIGAGVSYNEQFF.

This sequence joins TRBV28 and TRBJ2-5, with D possibly TRBD2 on 6 matching bases. Between the trimmed V and J ends, which lost 5 bases and 4 bases, there was a span of 17 bases. The CDR3 length is 15 residues. CDR1 and CDR2 from the germline V gene are MDHEN and SYDVKM. Written as DNA, the CDR3 is TGTGCCAGCAGTAGTCAGCGGGCGGGCCGAGAGACCCAGTACTTC. Translated: CASSSQRAGRETQYF.

The chain combines TRBV5-6 with TRBJ2-2, with D unresolved. Germline loops: CDR1 SGHDT, CDR2 YYEEEE. CDR3 size: 15 residues. Trimming stripped 1 base from V and 6 bases from J, with 13 bases between. The DNA for the CDR3 is TGTGCCAGCAGCTTGTTCGCACTAAGGCCCGGGGAGCTGTTTTTT. This gives the protein CASSLFALRPGELFF.

This chain uses TRBV9 with TRBJ2-5; D tentatively reads TRBD1 or TRBD2 (5 bases each). Looked up from germline, CDR1 is SGDLS and CDR2 is YYNGEE. The length of the CDR3 is 14 residues. V was clipped by 0 bases and J by 7 bases, with 13 bases between them. CDR3 nucleotide sequence: TGTGCCAGCAGCGTAGAGGTTGGGGCGGGGACCCAGTACTTC. Protein: CASSVEVGAGTQYF.